The next 27 T cell receptor beta chains were all read from a single sample in a study of T cells in Graves' hyperthyroidism and ophthalmopathy. There were TCR beta CDR3 regions amplified from RNA transcripts. The HTBI primer set drove a first-round RT-PCR of the TCR CDR3. In TCRdb, the multiplex PCR reads were re-called with MiXCR into one record per CDR3 protein. The sample gives hundreds of thousands of distinct CDR3 sequences, 15% to 18% of which show up once; about 14% is in the top ten. Sequencing used blood. The source of these receptors is a woman under 30 with Graves' hyperthyroidism.

This clonotype was seen at least ten times. The rearrangement links TRBV28 to TRBJ2-7; TRBD1 matches at 12 bases. With 5 bases clipped from V and 5 bases from J, the junction kept 4 bases outside the gene matches. The germline CDR1 and CDR2 sequences are MDHEN and SYDVKM. This CDR3 region has 14 residues. The CDR3 spells CASSPGTGGNEQYF. The CDR3 nucleotides are TGTGCCAGCAGTCCCGGGACAGGGGGCAACGAGCAGTACTTC.

This clonotype was observed many times. V and J are TRBV12-3 or TRBV12-4 and TRBJ2-3; 16 bases line up with TRBD2. This CDR3 spans 16 amino acids. The J segment lost 3 bases and the V segment lost 6 bases, leaving 3 bases of the junction unmatched. As DNA, the CDR3 is TGTGCCAGCAGAAAGGGACTAGCGGGGGGGACAGATACGCAGTATTTT. Translating gives CASRKGLAGGTDTQYF.

In its sample, this clonotype was seen a few times. The chain uses TRBV14 and TRBJ2-5, with D unclear. Germline V gives CDR1 SGHDN, CDR2 FVKESK. Trimming removed 1 base from V and 7 bases from J, with 10 bases in between. CDR3 length equals 13 residues. The CDR3 sequence: CASSQGSSRTQYF. CDR3 in DNA: TGTGCCAGCAGCCAAGGGTCGTCGCGGACCCAGTACTTC.

This clonotype showed up just a few times. The chain is built from TRBV12-3 or TRBV12-4 and TRBJ2-1, with 10 bases identical to TRBD1. The length of the CDR3 is 15 residues. V lost 7 bases to trimming and J lost 3 bases; unmatched junction nucleotides: 6. The CDR3 DNA is TGTGCCAGCACTCCGGGACAGGGGATCTACAATGAGCAGTTCTTC. The encoded protein is CASTPGQGIYNEQFF.

Many counts were recorded for this clonotype. The chain has TRBV20-1 and TRBJ2-3; D tentatively reads TRBD1 or TRBD2 (6 bases each). Germline assignment: CDR1 DFQATT and CDR2 SNEGSKA (reference sequence). The V gene lost 0 bases and the J gene lost 0 bases, with 13 bases spanning the gap. This CDR3 is built from 16 residues. CDR3 sequence: CSARDGRGQSTDTQYF. The CDR3 region has the DNA TGCAGTGCTAGAGATGGTCGGGGGCAAAGCACAGATACGCAGTATTTT.

V is TRBV5-4 and J is TRBJ1-1; a possible D gene is TRBD1 (6 bases). Germline loops: CDR1 SGHNT, CDR2 YYREEE (reference sequence). The ends were cut back, 0 bases at V and 9 bases at J, with 12 bases in the middle. The CDR3 totals 13 residues. CDR3 protein: CASSLGPGGQAFF. The CDR3, as DNA: TGTGCCAGCAGCTTGGGTCCGGGGGGCCAAGCTTTCTTT.

There are a few counts of this clonotype. The J gene is TRBJ1-5, the V gene TRBV6-1; D is undetermined. Germline assignment: CDR1 MNHNS and CDR2 SASEGT. CDR3 length: 13 amino acids. Trimming pared 4 bases from V and 6 bases from J, leaving 10 bases between. CDR3 sequence reads: CASSGARGQPQHF. The CDR3 DNA is TGTGCCAGCAGTGGGGCACGCGGTCAGCCCCAGCATTTT.

This clonotype was seen ten or more times. V is TRBV18 and J is TRBJ2-7; a weak D match, TRBD1 (6 bases). Germline CDR1 reads KGHSH; CDR2 reads LQKENI. CDR3 size: 14 residues. Trimming left V 3 bases short and J 0 bases short, with 9 bases between. As DNA, the CDR3 is TGTGCCAGCTCACCTGGACAGAACTCCTACGAGCAGTACTTC. Translating it yields CASSPGQNSYEQYF.

This clonotype was detected only a few times. This chain links TRBV7-6 with TRBJ1-1, with D unclear. The CDR3 totals 17 residues. V was pared by 5 bases and J by 6 bases, with 25 bases between. Germline V gives CDR1 SGHVS, CDR2 FNYEAQ. For the CDR3, the DNA is TGTGCCAGCAGCCCGATTCGGGAGGTCTCAACAATCCCTGAAGCTTTCTTT. As protein: CASSPIREVSTIPEAFF.

This clonotype was recorded at least ten times. This chain uses TRBV13 with TRBJ2-3; no reliable D call. The V end was cut by 5 bases, the J end by 2 bases, with 14 bases between. This CDR3 has 15 residues. CDR1 is PRHDT, CDR2 FYEKMQ, per germline (reference sequence). This CDR3 is CASSPRKWATDTQYF. The CDR3 DNA reads TGTGCCAGCAGCCCCAGGAAGTGGGCCACAGATACGCAGTATTTT.

This clonotype was found many times. The rearrangement uses TRBV28 and TRBJ1-1, with 7 positions matching TRBD1. Germline-derived CDR1 and CDR2 are MDHEN and SYDVKM. This CDR3 is 14 amino acids long. V shed 6 bases, J shed 1 base, and the junction held 5 bases outside the gene matches. The CDR3 coding sequence is TGTGCCAGCAGGAAGACAGGGCCGAACACTGAAGCTTTCTTT. As protein: CASRKTGPNTEAFF. Full variable domain (remainder filled in from reference TRBV28 and TRBJ1-1): DVKVTQSSRYLVKRTGEKVFLECVQDMDHENMFWYRQDPGLGLRLIYFSYDVKMKEKGDIPEGYSVSREKKERFSLILESASTNQTSMYLCASRKTGPNTEAFFGQGTRLTVV.

This clonotype was seen only a few times. The genes are TRBV4-3 and TRBJ2-4, with a weak D call TRBD1 (5 bases). The V and J ends lost 0 bases and 6 bases respectively, with 15 bases between them. This CDR3 has 16 amino acids. Germline assignment: CDR1 LGHNA and CDR2 YSLEER. Here the CDR3 DNA reads TGCGCCAGCAGCCAAGAAGACAGTAGGATTGGAAACATTCAGTACTTC. Its protein is CASSQEDSRIGNIQYF.

This chain joins TRBV4-1 and TRBJ1-2; 8 nucleotides match TRBD1. The germline CDR1 and CDR2 sequences are MGHRA and YSYEKL. There are 16 residues in the CDR3. The V and J ends lost 0 bases and 6 bases, in that order; junction bases with no gene match: 9. CDR3 in amino acids: CASSQDPAGGKDGYTF. The CDR3 DNA reads as TGCGCCAGCAGCCAAGACCCCGCAGGGGGCAAGGATGGCTACACCTTC.

This clonotype has ten or more counts. The gene calls are TRBV7-9 and TRBJ1-1; D remains ambiguous. Trimming cost V 4 bases and J 1 base, with 16 bases left between them. CDR3 length equals 16 residues. The germline V gene encodes CDR1 SEHNR and CDR2 FQNEAQ (reference sequence). The CDR3: CASSSTTTETNTEAFF. CDR3 coding DNA: TGTGCCAGCAGCTCTACCACGACCGAGACGAACACTGAAGCTTTCTTT.

This rearrangement joins TRBV10-3 to TRBJ2-2; TRBD2 might be the D (5 bases). The CDR3 extends over 15 amino acids. Trimming removed 4 bases at V and 1 base at J, with 10 bases between. Germline CDR1 is ENHRY and CDR2 is SYGVKD. The CDR3 DNA is TGTGCCATCAGTGGATTCGGAGGGAACACCGGGGAGCTGTTTTTT. Its translation is CAISGFGGNTGELFF.

At least ten counts were recorded for this clonotype. The gene calls are TRBV4-1 and TRBJ1-6; no definite D call. The CDR3 length is 17 residues. V lost 1 base and J 10 bases, leaving 20 bases between the germline ends. The germline gives CDR1 MGHRA, CDR2 YSYEKL. The CDR3 DNA is TGCGCCAGCAGCCAAGTGGCCTTAATCAGCATCGAATCACCCCTCCACTTT. It is translated as CASSQVALISIESPLHF.

There are many counts of this clonotype. The genes are TRBV5-1 and TRBJ2-3; the D is unclear. V lost 10 bases to trimming and J lost 3 bases, with 18 bases between them. From germline, CDR1 is SGHRS and CDR2 YFSETQ. There are 14 residues in the CDR3. CDR3 sequence reads: CARFGRTRTDTQYF. CDR3 sequence (DNA): TGCGCCCGTTTCGGCCGCACTCGAACAGATACGCAGTATTTT.

This clonotype was counted at least ten times. The V gene is TRBV7-2, the J gene TRBJ2-5; perhaps TRBD1 as D (6 bases). The ends were cut back, 4 bases at V and 4 bases at J, with 16 bases in the middle. Germline V CDR1 and CDR2: SGHTA, FQGNSA. This CDR3 comprises 15 residues. The CDR3 nucleotides read TGTGCCAGCAGCTATCGGGGCAGGGGAACAGAGACCCAGTACTTC. Translation: CASSYRGRGTETQYF.

The CDR3 here is CASSLIPGVSSYNEQFF. In nucleotides, the CDR3 is TGTGCCAGCAGTCTTATCCCGGGGGTAAGCTCCTACAATGAGCAGTTCTTC. The V gene is TRBV12-3 or TRBV12-4, the J gene TRBJ2-1; TRBD2 is a possible D gene (6 bases). V lost 5 bases to trimming and J lost 0 bases, with 17 bases between them. CDR3 length: 17 residues.

There are many counts of this clonotype. CDR3 DNA: TGTGCCAGCAGCCGGACTAGCGACCGACTCTCCTACGAGCAGTACTTC. Translated, it gives CASSRTSDRLSYEQYF. The rearrangement links TRBV7-2 to TRBJ2-7, with 9 nucleotides matching TRBD2. The CDR3 is 16 amino acids. Germline V gene data show CDR1 as SGHTA and CDR2 as FQGNSA. V shed 5 bases, J shed 0 bases, and the junction held 8 bases outside the gene matches.

This clonotype showed up many times. The gene calls are TRBV11-2 and TRBJ1-2, with D tentatively TRBD1 (5 bases). Germline V gives CDR1 SGHAT, CDR2 FQNNGV. The CDR3 has 14 amino acids. V was shortened by 5 bases and J by 6 bases, with 16 bases between the two germline ends. The CDR3 loop reads CASSPRSGLNGYTF. CDR3 bases: TGTGCCAGCAGCCCCAGATCAGGGTTGAATGGCTACACCTTC.

This clonotype was detected only a few times. The chain recombines TRBV24-1 with TRBJ2-3, with TRBD2 as a possible D gene (6 bases). Between the trimmed V and J ends, which lost 9 bases and 4 bases, there was a span of 16 bases. This CDR3 has 14 amino acids. Germline assignment: CDR1 KGHDR and CDR2 SFDVKD. The CDR3 protein is CATAEGRHPDTQYF. Written as DNA, the CDR3 is TGTGCCACCGCGGAGGGACGGCATCCAGATACGCAGTATTTT.

This clonotype was counted only a few times. V and J are TRBV6-1 and TRBJ1-1, with a weak D call TRBD1 (6 bases). The CDR3 runs to 14 residues. Trimming pared 6 bases from V and 1 base from J, leaving 12 bases between. Germline CDR1 reads MNHNS; CDR2 reads SASEGT. CDR3 in amino acids: CASRTGHPNTEAFF. The DNA of the CDR3 is TGTGCCAGCAGAACGGGACACCCGAACACTGAAGCTTTCTTT.

This clonotype was seen many times. J is TRBJ1-3 and V is TRBV12-3 or TRBV12-4, with D possibly matching TRBD1 (6 bases). V shed 5 bases and J shed 4 bases, with 12 bases lying between them. The CDR3 consists of 14 residues. CDR3 sequence reads: CASSHTGRGNTIYF. CDR3 in DNA: TGTGCCAGCAGTCATACAGGGAGAGGAAACACCATATATTTT.

This clonotype was counted only a few times. The V and J genes are TRBV2 and TRBJ2-2; 9 nucleotides agree with TRBD1. This CDR3 is 15 amino acids long. The V gene end was trimmed by 5 bases and the J gene end by 3 bases; junction bases not matched to a gene: 4. Germline values: CDR1 SNHLY, CDR2 FYNNEI. CDR3 nucleotide sequence: TGTGCCAGCAGTTGGACAGGGGCGTACACCGGGGAGCTGTTTTTT. Protein: CASSWTGAYTGELFF.

The sample holds many counts of this clonotype. The rearrangement uses TRBV20-1 and TRBJ1-1, with D possibly matching TRBD1 (5 bases). Germline CDR1 DFQATT, CDR2 SNEGSKA (reference sequence). This CDR3 spans 13 amino acids. Trimming cost V 3 bases and J 3 bases, with 11 bases left between them. CDR3 sequence reads: CSARGQSDTEAFF. The CDR3 coding sequence is TGCAGTGCTAGGGGGCAGTCGGACACTGAAGCTTTCTTT.

This clonotype was observed many times. The genes are TRBV12-3 or TRBV12-4 and TRBJ2-2, with 10 bases lining up with TRBD1. This CDR3 has 16 amino acids. Trimming took 5 bases from V and 7 from J; bases not matched to a gene: 10. CDR3 in amino acids: CASSLPDRGRNGELFF. The CDR3 coding sequence is TGTGCCAGCAGTCTCCCCGACAGGGGGCGTAACGGGGAGCTGTTTTTT.